Listed below are T cell receptor beta chains from one sample, sequenced in a study of T-cell reconstitution after alpha-beta-depleted transplantation in children. TCRdb re-analysed the PCR reads in MiXCR, keeping a single row per CDR3 protein. This sample has approximately 390,000 distinct CDR3 sequences, with 11% found just once. Material: PBMCs from the stem cell graft donor, obtained from the stem cell graft. Source of these receptors: a human donor who donated a stem cell graft to a child with acute myeloid leukemia. The CDR3 runs from the conserved cysteine through the conserved F or W. The order of the fields is V gene, D gene, J gene, clone size, CDR3 protein, CDR3 DNA. The D gene is left open where the match is weak. Only some rows state a clone size, as once, few, many or a class for expanded clones.

TRBV20-1	.	TRBJ2-1	few	CSAPWASHNEQFF	TGCAGTGCTCCATGGGCCAGTCACAATGAGCAGTTCTTC
TRBV24-1	.	TRBJ1-1	few	CATSDEQGLAFF	TGTGCCACCAGTGACGAACAGGGTCTAGCTTTCTTT
TRBV19	.	TRBJ2-1	.	CASSWVRGPYNEQFF	TGTGCCAGTAGTTGGGTGAGGGGTCCCTACAATGAGCAGTTCTTC
TRBV25-1	.	TRBJ2-6	few	CASSDSGGEGKYSGANVLTF	TGTGCCAGCAGTGATTCCGGAGGTGAAGGAAAATACTCTGGGGCCAACGTCCTGACTTTC
TRBV29-1	.	TRBJ2-7	.	CSVEGPTGYEQYF	TGCAGCGTTGAGGGTCCGACAGGCTACGAGCAGTACTTC
TRBV11-3	.	TRBJ2-1	.	CASSNPLGGALNNEQFF	TGTGCCAGCAGCAACCCGCTTGGGGGGGCGCTTAACAATGAGCAGTTCTTC
TRBV12-3/TRBV12-4	TRBD1	TRBJ2-7	few	CASRRQGSDEQYF	TGTGCCAGCAGGCGACAGGGTTCTGACGAGCAGTACTTC
TRBV4-2	TRBD2	TRBJ2-1	.	CASSPRRRLAGIEVDEQFF	TGTGCCAGCAGCCCAAGGAGAAGACTAGCGGGAATAGAGGTCGATGAGCAGTTCTTC
TRBV7-2	TRBD2	TRBJ2-5	few	CASSPRGGEQETQYF	TGTGCCAGCAGCCCGCGCGGGGGGGAACAAGAGACCCAGTACTTC
TRBV7-2	.	TRBJ2-7	.	CASSLAGGGAHEQYF	TGTGCCAGCAGCTTAGCTGGTGGGGGGGCCCACGAGCAGTACTTC
TRBV12-3/TRBV12-4	TRBD2	TRBJ2-2	.	CASSLWGGNGELFF	TGTGCCAGCAGTTTATGGGGGGGTAACGGGGAGCTGTTTTTT
TRBV20-1	.	TRBJ1-1	many	CSASTNWNTEAFF	TGCAGTGCTAGCACCAACTGGAACACTGAAGCTTTCTTT
TRBV29-1	.	TRBJ1-1	few	CSVELSAGTEAFF	TGCAGCGTTGAACTGTCGGCAGGGACTGAAGCTTTCTTT
TRBV5-5	TRBD2	TRBJ2-1	few	CASSEGLAGGDEQFF	TGTGCCAGCAGCGAGGGACTAGCGGGGGGGGATGAGCAGTTCTTC
TRBV29-1	TRBD2	TRBJ2-1	.	CSVDYSGRASEQFF	TGCAGCGTTGATTATAGCGGGAGGGCCAGTGAGCAGTTCTTC
TRBV29-1	.	TRBJ2-1	.	CSVGPAVYEQFF	TGCAGCGTTGGACCCGCCGTCTATGAGCAGTTCTTC
TRBV20-1	TRBD2	TRBJ2-1	.	CSASVAGGPYNEQFF	TGCAGTGCTAGTGTAGCGGGGGGGCCCTACAATGAGCAGTTCTTC
TRBV3-1	.	TRBJ1-4	.	CASSQRAGVEKLFF	TGTGCCAGCAGCCAAAGGGCTGGGGTTGAAAAACTGTTTTTT
TRBV19	.	TRBJ1-2	few	CASSISVYGYTF	TGTGCCAGTAGTATATCCGTCTATGGCTACACCTTC
TRBV25-1	.	TRBJ2-5	many	CASSESAGKETQYF	TGTGCCAGCAGTGAATCGGCAGGGAAAGAGACCCAGTACTTC
TRBV20-1	TRBD2	TRBJ2-5	few	CSASSASGEVGETQYF	TGCAGTGCTAGTTCGGCCAGCGGGGAGGTCGGAGAGACCCAGTACTTC
TRBV10-3	.	TRBJ1-1	.	CAINQGWNTEAFF	TGTGCCATCAATCAGGGGTGGAACACTGAAGCTTTCTTT
TRBV7-8	TRBD1	TRBJ2-1	many	CASSPPGQGAHEQFF	TGTGCCAGCAGCCCACCGGGACAGGGGGCACATGAGCAGTTCTTC
TRBV12-3/TRBV12-4	.	TRBJ2-6	.	CASSLSEAGANVLTF	TGTGCCAGCAGTTTAAGTGAGGCCGGGGCCAACGTCCTGACTTTC
TRBV29-1	.	TRBJ1-2	.	CSVVADSSSYGYTF	TGCAGCGTTGTTGCCGACAGTTCCTCCTATGGCTACACCTTC
TRBV9	TRBD2	TRBJ2-5	.	CASSPGTSGGTGETQYF	TGTGCCAGCAGCCCCGGGACTAGCGGGGGGACCGGAGAGACCCAGTACTTC
TRBV5-1	.	TRBJ2-1	few	CASSKNTGSGLDEQFF	TGCGCCAGCAGCAAAAATACAGGGTCGGGTCTCGATGAGCAGTTCTTC
TRBV5-5	.	TRBJ1-1	.	CASSALQGVNTEAFF	TGTGCCAGCAGCGCCTTACAGGGAGTGAACACTGAAGCTTTCTTT
TRBV4-1	.	TRBJ2-7	many	CASSQDSEQYF	TGCGCCAGCAGCCAAGATAGCGAGCAGTACTTC
TRBV6-5	.	TRBJ2-1	.	CASSYWGGSSYNEQFF	TGTGCCAGCAGTTACTGGGGCGGCAGCTCCTACAATGAGCAGTTCTTC
TRBV12-3/TRBV12-4	.	TRBJ2-1	few	CASSFGTGALVYEQFF	TGTGCCAGCAGTTTCGGGACGGGGGCTTTGGTCTATGAGCAGTTCTTC
TRBV20-1	.	TRBJ1-3	few	CSARDPQGFRNTIYF	TGCAGTGCTAGAGATCCGCAGGGTTTTAGAAACACCATATATTTT
TRBV12-3/TRBV12-4	.	TRBJ1-5	few	CASSPDGNSNQPQHF	TGTGCCAGCAGTCCTGACGGAAATAGCAATCAGCCCCAGCATTTT
TRBV20-1	.	TRBJ2-1	few	CSATSPERGNNEQFF	TGCAGTGCTACGAGTCCTGAACGGGGTAACAATGAGCAGTTCTTC
TRBV4-1	TRBD1	TRBJ2-3	.	CASSQATGGWTDTQNF	TGCGCCAGCAGCCAAGCGACAGGGGGCTGGACAGATACGCAGAATTTT
TRBV5-1	.	TRBJ1-1	many	CASSLVLGGQNTEAFF	TGCGCCAGCAGCTTGGTACTTGGCGGCCAGAACACTGAAGCTTTCTTT
TRBV9	TRBD1	TRBJ1-1	few	CASSPSGDRNTEAFF	TGTGCCAGCAGCCCAAGCGGGGACAGGAACACTGAAGCTTTCTTT
TRBV7-2	TRBD1	TRBJ1-5	.	CASSFSGTGDQPQHF	TGTGCCAGCAGCTTTTCCGGGACAGGAGATCAGCCCCAGCATTTT
TRBV6-5	.	TRBJ2-2	few	CASSYLRDVTGELFF	TGTGCCAGCAGTTACCTCCGGGATGTCACCGGGGAGCTGTTTTTT
TRBV29-1	.	TRBJ2-2	.	CSGQGGDTGELFF	TGCAGCGGTCAGGGGGGCGACACCGGGGAGCTGTTTTTT
TRBV20-1	TRBD2	TRBJ2-3	.	CSAPGGTTDTQYF	TGCAGTGCTCCGGGGGGAACCACAGATACGCAGTATTTT
TRBV20-1	.	TRBJ2-3	.	CSAQDGGKVRDTQYF	TGCAGTGCCCAGGACGGGGGCAAAGTCAGAGATACGCAGTATTTT
TRBV20-1	.	TRBJ1-5	few	CSARDDRSNQPQHF	TGCAGTGCTAGGGATGACAGGAGCAATCAGCCCCAGCATTTT
TRBV20-1	.	TRBJ1-5	few	CSAARDSNQPQHF	TGCAGTGCCGCGAGGGATAGCAATCAGCCCCAGCATTTT
TRBV18	.	TRBJ2-3	.	CASSPAERRGTDTQYF	TGTGCCAGCTCACCGGCAGAGCGACGGGGCACAGATACGCAGTATTTT
TRBV7-2	TRBD1	TRBJ2-1	many	CASSLKGTVYNEQFF	TGTGCCAGCAGCTTAAAGGGGACAGTTTACAATGAGCAGTTCTTC
TRBV20-1	.	TRBJ2-4	few	CSARGGLAENIQYF	TGCAGTGCTAGGGGGGGGCTAGCGGAAAACATTCAGTACTTC
TRBV7-2	TRBD1	TRBJ1-2	.	CASSKPGQGGGYTF	TGTGCCAGCAGTAAACCGGGACAGGGGGGTGGCTACACCTTC
TRBV20-1	TRBD1	TRBJ1-6	.	CSAKRAGGHHF	TGCAGTGCAAAGCGGGCAGGGGGACACCACTTT
TRBV12-3/TRBV12-4	.	TRBJ2-1	.	CASSHASSYNEQFF	TGTGCCAGCAGCCATGCTAGCTCCTACAATGAGCAGTTCTTC
TRBV18	TRBD1	TRBJ1-1	once	CASSPRDSKITEAFF	TGTGCCAGCTCACCGCGGGACAGTAAGATAACTGAAGCTTTCTTT